Shown below are 15 T cell receptor beta chains from a single sample sequenced in a study of T-cell memory formation after mild COVID-19. Via MiXCR, TCRdb re-called the 5' RACE reads, giving one row per CDR3 protein. The table includes roughly 600,000 distinct CDR3 sequences, roughly 18% detected once. Sequences were obtained from PBMCs or a T cell subset sorted from them (not recorded which). The receptors here all came from an adult woman who had mild COVID-19 (a few samples of this study predate the infection). Cell type and time point are not known.

This clonotype was seen ten or more times. V is TRBV20-1 and J is TRBJ2-5, with a possible D match to TRBD2 (5 bases). V lost 3 bases, J lost 1 base, and 9 bases lay in between. Germline assignment: CDR1 DFQATT and CDR2 SNEGSKA (reference sequence). The length of the CDR3 is 13 residues. As DNA, the CDR3 is TGCAGTGCTAGGGAGGTACTCCAAGAGACCCAGTACTTC. Protein sequence: CSAREVLQETQYF.

This clonotype was detected only a few times. The V call is TRBV4-3, the J call TRBJ2-5, with 7 bases matching TRBD1. The V gene end was trimmed by 0 bases and the J gene end by 9 bases; junction bases not matched to a gene: 19. Germline CDR1 is LGHNA and CDR2 is YSLEER. The CDR3 consists of 18 residues. The CDR3: CASSQEGLTGSHTTAQYF. CDR3 in DNA: TGCGCCAGCAGCCAAGAGGGGCTGACAGGGTCCCATACGACGGCCCAGTACTTC.

The chain has TRBV6-6 and TRBJ2-2, with TRBD2 matching over 8 bases. V dropped 11 bases and J dropped 6; count of bases not matched to a gene: 5. Germline CDR1 reads MNHNY; CDR2 reads SVGAGI (reference sequence). The CDR3 loop spans 12 amino acids. The CDR3, as DNA: TGTGCCGCTCGGGGACTAGCCGGGGAGCTGTTTTTT. It yields the protein CAARGLAGELFF.

This clonotype was counted only a few times. The genes are TRBV7-9 and TRBJ1-1, with D maybe TRBD1 (5 bases). The V gene lost 4 bases and the J gene lost 8 bases, with 17 bases spanning the gap. The CDR3 spans 14 residues. CDR1 and CDR2 from the germline V gene are SEHNR and FQNEAQ (reference sequence). The CDR3 protein is CASSWGGDSAEAFF. CDR3 bases: TGTGCCAGCAGCTGGGGGGGAGACAGCGCGGAAGCTTTCTTT.

The gene calls are TRBV7-2 and TRBJ2-1; D not resolved. The V end was cut by 8 bases, the J end by 8 bases, with 19 bases between. The germline V gene encodes CDR1 SGHTA and CDR2 FQGNSA. The length of the CDR3 is 14 residues. In DNA form, the CDR3 reads TGTGCCAGCGTAAAAGACGGTTTTATCGATGAGCAGTTCTTC. This codes for CASVKDGFIDEQFF.

This clonotype was recorded many times. This chain uses TRBV15 with TRBJ1-5; the D gene is possibly TRBD1 (6 bases). This CDR3 has 14 residues. Deletions cut 3 bases from V and 0 bases from J, with 6 bases between. CDR1 LNHNV and CDR2 YYDKDF come from the germline V gene (reference sequence). CDR3 DNA: TGTGCCACCAGCAGGGACAGTAGCAATCAGCCCCAGCATTTT. Its protein is CATSRDSSNQPQHF.

This clonotype came up a few times. The CDR3 DNA sequence: TGTGCCAGCAGATGGTTAAAGGGTCCCGAAAAAGCTTTCTTT. Translated: CASRWLKGPEKAFF. The gene calls are TRBV6-5 and TRBJ1-1; D is ambiguous. V was cut by 6 bases and J by 9 bases, with 20 bases left in between. The germline V gene has CDR1 MNHEY and CDR2 SVGAGI. The CDR3 totals 14 residues.

V gene TRBV12-3 or TRBV12-4 combines with J gene TRBJ1-1; D uncertain. CDR3 length: 15 amino acids. Deletions cut 7 bases from V and 2 bases from J, with 17 bases between. The CDR3 region is CASTNPWGINTEAFF. Written as DNA, the CDR3 is TGTGCCAGCACAAATCCCTGGGGAATCAACACTGAAGCTTTCTTT.

The chain joins TRBV5-1 to TRBJ2-1; 9 nucleotides line up with TRBD2. The germline V gene encodes CDR1 SGHRS and CDR2 YFSETQ. The CDR3 contains 15 residues. Trimming took 6 bases from V and 4 from J; bases not matched to a gene: 8. The CDR3 DNA is TGCGCCAGCAATGGGGTAGCGGGGGCATACAATGAGCAGTTCTTC. Amino acid sequence: CASNGVAGAYNEQFF.

The rearrangement uses TRBV20-1 and TRBJ2-7; possible D gene TRBD1, 5 bases. Germline V gives CDR1 DFQATT, CDR2 SNEGSKA (reference sequence). V was shortened by 6 bases and J by 4 bases, with 13 bases between the two germline ends. This CDR3 has 12 amino acids. CDR3 in amino acids: CSATDTAYEQYF. The CDR3 region has the DNA TGCAGTGCAACGGACACGGCTTACGAGCAGTACTTC.

The chain employs TRBV24-1 and TRBJ2-2; 7 bases map to TRBD2. Unmatched junction bases numbered 1, after V lost 3 bases and J lost 4 bases. This CDR3 contains 14 residues. Germline CDR1 KGHDR, CDR2 SFDVKD. The CDR3 is CATSDSGVTGELFF. The CDR3 bases are TGTGCCACCAGTGATAGCGGGGTCACCGGGGAGCTGTTTTTT.

This clonotype has a handful of counts. The rearrangement links TRBV5-1 to TRBJ1-6; a weak D match, TRBD1 (5 bases). V was trimmed by 0 bases and J by 7 bases, leaving 17 bases between them. CDR1 and CDR2 (germline): SGHRS, YFSETQ. The CDR3 runs 17 residues. The DNA of the CDR3 is TGCGCCAGCAGCTTGGCCCTGGCTCGGGGGACGAATTCACCCCTCCACTTT. This codes for CASSLALARGTNSPLHF.

V usage is TRBV30 and J usage is TRBJ2-7; tentatively, D is TRBD1 (5 bases). The CDR3 covers 14 residues. Germline values: CDR1 GTSNPN, CDR2 SVGIG (reference sequence). Between the trimmed V and J ends, which lost 1 base and 0 bases, there was a span of 10 bases. In DNA, the CDR3 is TGTGCCTGGAGTGGGTCACAGGCCTCCTACGAGCAGTACTTC. Translation gives CAWSGSQASYEQYF.

This clonotype has a handful of counts. The genes are TRBV7-9 and TRBJ2-5; 9 nucleotides align to TRBD1. Germline-derived CDR1 and CDR2 are SEHNR and FQNEAQ (reference sequence). The trim removed 5 bases at V and 1 base at J, leaving 8 bases unmatched. The CDR3 spans 16 residues. CDR3: CASSTTRDRAQETQYF. The CDR3 bases are TGTGCCAGCAGCACAACCCGGGACAGGGCCCAAGAGACCCAGTACTTC.

This clonotype was recorded a few times. This chain uses TRBV24-1 with TRBJ2-7; 7 nucleotides match TRBD1. CDR1 and CDR2 from the germline V gene are KGHDR and SFDVKD. This CDR3 spans 12 amino acids. The V gene end was trimmed by 4 bases and the J gene end by 12 bases; junction bases not matched to a gene: 8. Written as DNA, the CDR3 is TGTGCCACCAGTGACCCCGGACAGGTGTTGTACTTC. Its translation: CATSDPGQVLYF.